A single sample gave rise to the 23 T cell receptor beta chains below, sequenced in a study of blood T cell repertoires in COVID-19. The assay was immunoSEQ multiplex PCR, and TCRdb's table has in-frame clones only and misses some. This table holds some 320,000 clones, 90% found once. Sequencing was performed on PBMCs or T cells enriched from blood (not recorded which). The receptors were sampled from a man aged 55 to 70 who had recovered from COVID-19.

The rearrangement uses TRBV28 and TRBJ1-2; TRBD1 is a possible D gene (5 bases). CDR1 and CDR2 (germline): MDHEN, SYDVKM. Trimming pared 8 bases from V and 3 bases from J, leaving 19 bases between. The CDR3 length is 15 residues. CDR3 nucleotide sequence: TGTGCCAGCGGCGAGTGGGGGAGGCAGTACTATGGCTACACCTTC. It codes for CASGEWGRQYYGYTF.

The chain is built from TRBV7-9 and TRBJ1-1; D is ambiguous. Germline V CDR1 and CDR2: SEHNR, FQNEAQ (reference sequence). Trimming left V 1 base short and J 3 bases short, with 9 bases between. The CDR3 length is 14 residues. CDR3 region: CASSLVRQDTEAFF. CDR3 nucleotide sequence: TGTGCCAGCAGCTTAGTACGTCAGGACACTGAAGCTTTCTTT. The complete variable domain, with remaining parts taken from reference TRBV7-9 and TRBJ1-1, reads DTGVSQNPRHKITKRGQNVTFRCDPISEHNRLYWYRQTLGQGPEFLTYFQNEAQLEKSRLLSDRFSAERPKGSFSTLEIQRTEQGDSAMYLCASSLVRQDTEAFFGQGTRLTVV.

V usage is TRBV6-5 and J usage is TRBJ1-1, with 10 positions matching TRBD1. Germline V gene data show CDR1 as MNHEY and CDR2 as SVGAGI. This CDR3 has 13 residues. J gave up 13 bases and V 5 bases, and 10 bases lay outside the gene matches. This CDR3 is CASSPGQGTFGFF. CDR3 sequence (DNA): TGTGCCAGCAGTCCGGGACAGGGGACGTTTGGTTTCTTT.

The chain joins TRBV4-1 to TRBJ2-2, with 8 bases lining up with TRBD1. Trimming cost V 3 bases and J 8 bases; bases outside gene matches: 14. The germline gives CDR1 MGHRA, CDR2 YSYEKL. The CDR3 contains 17 residues. CDR3 nucleotides: TGCGCCAGCAGCCACTCCTGGGGGCGGGACAGGAAAGGGGAGCTGTTTTTT. It is translated as CASSHSWGRDRKGELFF.

The chain employs TRBV2 and TRBJ1-2, with D unclear. This CDR3 is built from 13 residues. Germline lookup yields CDR1 SNHLY and CDR2 FYNNEI. V lost 5 bases to trimming and J lost 2 bases, with 9 bases between them. The CDR3 DNA reads TGTGCCAGCAGTCGGGATTCGAACTATGGCTACACCTTC. Encoded protein: CASSRDSNYGYTF.

This rearrangement joins TRBV11-2 to TRBJ2-1; TRBD2 matches at 7 bases. Germline values: CDR1 SGHAT, CDR2 FQNNGV. With V trimmed by 1 base and J by 6 bases, 6 bases remained unmatched. The length of the CDR3 is 15 residues. The CDR3 loop is CASSLVAGPGNEQFF. The CDR3 DNA reads as TGTGCCAGCAGCTTAGTAGCGGGCCCGGGCAATGAGCAGTTCTTC.

This chain joins TRBV6-5 and TRBJ2-3, with D possibly being TRBD2 (6 bases). The CDR3 has 15 amino acids. The V end was cut by 0 bases, the J end by 5 bases, with 12 bases between. In germline, CDR1 is MNHEY, CDR2 SVGAGI. The CDR3 DNA reads as TGTGCCAGCAGTTACTCTTCTTACGGGGGAGATACGCAGTATTTT. The encoded protein is CASSYSSYGGDTQYF.

The V call is TRBV5-1, the J call TRBJ2-5, with 7 bases lining up with TRBD2. Germline V gene data show CDR1 as SGHRS and CDR2 as YFSETQ. V was pared by 6 bases and J by 4 bases, with 12 bases of the junction left unmatched. The CDR3 consists of 15 residues. CDR3 in amino acids: CASTRRGNVGETQYF. CDR3 coding DNA: TGCGCCAGCACCCGGCGGGGGAACGTGGGAGAGACCCAGTACTTC.

This chain uses TRBV7-6 with TRBJ2-3; TRBD2 matches 9 bases. From germline, CDR1 is SGHVS and CDR2 FNYEAQ. The V and J ends lost 5 bases and 8 bases, in that order; junction bases with no gene match: 14. This CDR3 is built from 16 residues. This chain's CDR3 is CASSPVIAGEFGTQYF. CDR3 sequence (DNA): TGTGCCAGCAGCCCCGTGATAGCGGGAGAATTCGGTACGCAGTATTTT.

The CDR3 here is CASSLEDIYGYTF. The CDR3 nucleotides are TGCGCCAGCAGTCTTGAGGACATCTATGGCTACACCTTC. The chain carries TRBV5-1 and TRBJ1-2, with a possible D match to TRBD1 (5 bases). The germline V gene has CDR1 SGHRS and CDR2 YFSETQ. The CDR3 extends over 13 amino acids. Trimming shortened V by 5 bases and J by 4 bases, and 12 bases separated the two germline ends.

A single count supports this clone. The chain carries TRBV11-3 and TRBJ2-5; D unclear. Germline V gives CDR1 SGHNT, CDR2 YENEEA. The CDR3 covers 12 residues. Trimming stripped 2 bases from V and 4 bases from J, with 5 bases between. CDR3 sequence reads: CASSLLLETQYF. In nucleotides, the CDR3 is TGTGCCAGCAGCTTATTACTAGAGACCCAGTACTTC.

CDR3 sequence (DNA): TGTGCCAGCAGTGTTTGGGCGGACAGACCGAACACTGAAGCTTTCTTT. It translates to CASSVWADRPNTEAFF. This chain joins TRBV2 and TRBJ1-1, with a weak D call TRBD1 (6 bases). CDR1 is SNHLY, CDR2 FYNNEI, per germline. The CDR3 sequence is 16 residues long. Trimming left V 4 bases short and J 1 base short, with 16 bases between.

The chain combines TRBV7-9 with TRBJ2-5; D is possibly TRBD2 (5 bases). Germline lookup yields CDR1 SEHNR and CDR2 FQNEAQ (reference sequence). This CDR3 comprises 15 residues. Trimming shortened V by 6 bases and J by 5 bases, and 19 bases separated the two germline ends. CDR3 nucleotide sequence: TGTGCCAGCAGTAAAGAGGCCAGGTCGGGGGAGACCCAGTACTTC. Protein sequence: CASSKEARSGETQYF.

This clone was seen a single time. The genes are TRBV4-1 and TRBJ2-2, with 10 bases lining up with TRBD1. This CDR3 region has 16 residues. The V and J ends lost 2 bases and 7 bases, in that order; junction bases with no gene match: 7. Germline V lookup: CDR1 MGHRA, CDR2 YSYEKL. In nucleotides, the CDR3 is TGCGCCAGCAGCCAATTGCGACAGGGGGCGGGCGGGGAGCTGTTTTTT. This encodes CASSQLRQGAGGELFF.

The chain joins TRBV9 to TRBJ2-2; 10 nucleotides match TRBD2. With 0 bases clipped from V and 4 bases from J, the junction kept 6 bases outside the gene matches. There are 17 residues in the CDR3. Germline V CDR1 and CDR2: SGDLS, YYNGEE. The CDR3 spells CASSVGPRTSGTGELFF. In nucleotides, the CDR3 is TGTGCCAGCAGCGTAGGCCCTCGGACTAGCGGCACCGGGGAGCTGTTTTTT.

This chain links TRBV3-1 (or the pseudogene TRBV3-2) with TRBJ1-1; D call uncertain. This CDR3 comprises 12 residues. V lost 3 bases and J 7 bases, leaving 9 bases between the germline ends. Germline V gene data show CDR1 as LGHDT and CDR2 as YNNKEL (reference sequence). The CDR3 here is CASSQESGEAFF. As DNA, the CDR3 is TGTGCCAGCAGCCAGGAAAGCGGTGAAGCTTTCTTT.

This chain connects TRBV19 to TRBJ1-5, with TRBD1 as a possible D gene (5 bases). CDR3 length equals 14 residues. Germline CDR1 reads LNHDA; CDR2 reads SQIVND (reference sequence). The V end was cut by 9 bases, the J end by 0 bases, with 12 bases between. The CDR3 protein is CASSDSYSNQPQHF. The CDR3 DNA follows: TGTGCCAGCTCTGACAGTTATAGCAATCAGCCCCAGCATTTT.

This chain joins TRBV6-5 and TRBJ2-1, with TRBD1 matching 7 bases. With V trimmed by 2 bases and J by 8 bases, 9 bases remained unmatched. The CDR3 runs to 15 residues. CDR1 MNHEY and CDR2 SVGAGI come from the germline V gene. The CDR3 coding sequence is TGTGCCAGCAGTTACGCCTTGACAGGGTTCGATGAGCAGTTCTTC. Translated: CASSYALTGFDEQFF.

J is TRBJ1-1 and V is TRBV6-4; D may be TRBD1 (5 bases). CDR3 length: 13 residues. Trimming removed 4 bases at V and 5 bases at J, with 11 bases between. Looked up from germline, CDR1 is MRHNA and CDR2 is SNTAGT. The CDR3 loop reads CASSVERGTEAFF. CDR3 nucleotide sequence: TGTGCCAGCAGTGTTGAAAGGGGTACTGAAGCTTTCTTT.

V is TRBV2 and J is TRBJ1-6; tentatively, D is TRBD1 (6 bases). The germline V gene encodes CDR1 SNHLY and CDR2 FYNNEI. The V and J ends lost 6 bases and 6 bases respectively, with 18 bases between them. This CDR3 has 16 residues. The CDR3 reads CASSTTGMRGNSPLHF. The CDR3 nucleotides are TGTGCCAGCAGCACCACAGGGATGAGGGGTAATTCACCCCTCCACTTT.

The V call is TRBV21-1, the J call TRBJ2-1; the table gives TRBD1 as D, unverified against the DNA. TRBV21-1 constitutes a pseudogene. CDR3 length equals 16 residues. Here the CDR3 DNA reads TGTGCCAGCAGCAAGACAGGGGGCGGGGGAGACAATGAGCAGTTCTTC. Amino acids: CASSKTGGGGDNEQFF.

In its sample, this clone was seen once. The rearrangement uses TRBV27 and TRBJ1-2; 7 nucleotides match TRBD1. Trimming at V came to 4 bases and at J to 3 bases, leaving 2 bases not matched to a gene. The CDR3 length is 13 residues. Germline CDR1 reads MNHEY; CDR2 reads SMNVEV (reference sequence). Written as DNA, the CDR3 is TGTGCCAGCAGTTACAGGGGCCACTATGGCTACACCTTC. This sequence encodes CASSYRGHYGYTF.

This clone was found a few times. CDR3 nucleotide sequence: TGTGCCAGCAGCTTAGGGGTGGACACTGAAGCTTTCTTT. Translating gives CASSLGVDTEAFF. The chain employs TRBV5-5 and TRBJ1-1, with D maybe TRBD1 (5 bases). The CDR3 loop spans 13 amino acids. V lost 2 bases to trimming and J lost 3 bases, with 8 bases between them. Looked up from germline, CDR1 is SGHKS and CDR2 is YYEKEE (reference sequence).